This TCR beta chain derives from a study of CD8+CD57+ T cells in acquired aplastic anemia. All patients picked for sequencing had shown, by flow cytometry, an expansion of CD8+CD57+ cells. TCR beta VDJ combinations and CDR3 sequences were profiled from genomic DNA. TCRdb fed the reads into MiXCR, producing one record per CDR3 protein. The repertoire has roughly 180,000 distinct CDR3 sequences, around 50% of them found once; the top ten carry around 13%. Sequenced: sorted CD4+, CD8+, or CD8+CD57+ T cells (not recorded which) from PBMCs. This TCR derives from a human donor with aplastic anemia.

The CDR3 bases are TGCAGCCTCTCCGGACAGGGATTCGAGCAGTACTTC. This encodes CSLSGQGFEQYF. The chain combines TRBV29-1 with TRBJ2-7, with 8 bases matching TRBD1. CDR3 length equals 12 residues. The V gene's germline CDR1 is SQVTM and CDR2 ANQGSEA. Germline trimming cut 8 bases from V and 6 bases from J; bases unmatched to any gene: 9.